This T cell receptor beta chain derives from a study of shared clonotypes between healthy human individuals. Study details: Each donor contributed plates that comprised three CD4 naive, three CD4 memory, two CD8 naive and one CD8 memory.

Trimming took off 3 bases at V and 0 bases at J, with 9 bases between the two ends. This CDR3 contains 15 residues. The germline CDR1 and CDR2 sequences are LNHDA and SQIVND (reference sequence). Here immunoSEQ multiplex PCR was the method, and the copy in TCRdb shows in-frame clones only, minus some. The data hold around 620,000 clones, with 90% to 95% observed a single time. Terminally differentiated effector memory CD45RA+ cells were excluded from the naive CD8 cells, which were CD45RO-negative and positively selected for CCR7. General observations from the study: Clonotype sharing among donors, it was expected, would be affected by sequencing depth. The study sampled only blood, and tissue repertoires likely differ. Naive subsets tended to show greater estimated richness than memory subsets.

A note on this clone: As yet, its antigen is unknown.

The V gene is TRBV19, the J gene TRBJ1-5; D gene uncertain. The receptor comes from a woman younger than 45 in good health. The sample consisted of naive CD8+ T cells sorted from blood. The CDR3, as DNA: TGTGCCAGTAGTATGGCCTCATATAGCAATCAGCCCCAGCATTTT. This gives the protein CASSMASYSNQPQHF.